This TCR beta chain was captured by sequencing in a study of blood T cell repertoires in COVID-19. Whole-study context: The origin of the acute and convalescent COVID-19 samples was the United States, Italy and Spain.

Sequenced by immunoSEQ multiplex PCR; TCRdb stores in-frame clones only, minus some. The profile covers approximately 220,000 clones, with about 83% appearing a single time and under 3% taken by the ten largest. CDR1 is SGHTA, CDR2 FQGNSA, per germline. The CDR3 length is 16 residues. Trimming took 2 bases from V and 6 from J; bases not matched to a gene: 8. Sequences were obtained from peripheral blood. The V gene is TRBV7-2, the J gene TRBJ2-7, with TRBD2 matching over 12 bases. The receptor was derived from a middle-aged woman with active or convalescent COVID-19. DNA of the CDR3: TGTGCCAGCAGCTTAACTAGCGGGGGGAGTTTTCGCGAGCAGTACTTC. As protein: CASSLTSGGSFREQYF.